This TCR beta chain is from a study of human T cells and chemical hapten exposure listed by TCRdb under 2021. For context, the study as a whole: For sensitization, 2% DPC in acetone was applied to an approximately 2 cm by approximately 2 cm area of upper inner arm skin. Blood samples were taken from patients before sensitization (week 0) and then at 2, 6 and about 24 weeks after DPC sensitization. Peripheral blood TCR repertoire changes were tracked in vivo in alopecia patients during primary and secondary sensitization to the hapten diphenylcyclopropenone (DPC). For TCR sequencing, blood came from approximately 29 alopecia patients at anywhere from one to four time points (pre-sensitization, 2, 6 and 24 weeks). Patients additionally received weekly therapeutic DPC doses to the scalp throughout the roughly 25-week study period. The mostly female patient cohort included alopecia areata with under or over 50% scalp involvement, alopecia totalis and alopecia universalis. Libraries were combined into a pool for sequencing, and differences in TCR yield between samples came mainly from small differences in library volumes within the pool. Patch testing on the upper back used Finn chambers containing 0.01% DPC, with scoring done after 6 days according to International Contact Dermatitis Research Group standards.

Library preparation was by RACE. The sample was run on a NextSeq 500. During library preparation, unique molecular identifiers were attached to individual cDNA molecules so that TCRs could be counted in a quantitative, reproducible way. From each blood RNA sample, both TCR alpha and TCR beta chains were sequenced. Concerning the study's data processing: Samples had a median of approximately 96,000 TCRs, with a range from roughly 20,000 to 690,600. V, J and CDR3 annotation of the TCR reads was performed with the Decombinator software suite. To make PS versus PT1 abundance plots, every sample was subsampled to the same number of TCRs (28,000). TCRs were defined as expanded if absent before sensitization and observed at least eight times at the 2-week time point. TCRdb redid the processing of the public reads, applying fastp at Q25 and MiXCR, and retained in-frame beta chains. Each entry is one CDR3 protein sequence, shown with its most common DNA and genes. TCRdb's processing, not the study's, gives the V and J calls here. The sample has approximately 60,000 distinct CDR3 sequences on record, over 9% of them singletons. In total, the top ten clones hold under 5% of the sample.

What the work shows at the level of the full study, not this receptor alone: Alopecia, a presumed autoimmune disease, was present in all patients, so the immune response of the patients might differ from that of healthy individuals. Compared with pre-sensitization or healthy control sets, expanded TCRs formed significantly more large CDR3 similarity clusters, which is consistent with antigen-driven responses. Repeated subsampling changed both the strength of the expansion versus patch-test correlation and the threshold at which the correlation became significant. DPC sensitization did not change the number of TCRs with a frequency above 1 in 1000, and there was no evidence of changes in global repertoire structure. The number of PT1 expanded TCRs positively correlated with patch test score, significant at thresholds 8, 16 and 32 but not 4.

Read against the paper, the sample's time point label means: pre-sensitization, week 0. What this sample's treatment or condition label stands for: therapeutic diphenylcyclopropenone sensitization with weekly scalp DPC. Blood at each patch-test visit was drawn before the patch test was applied. Patients were considered eligible if aged 18 to 70, diagnosed with alopecia and deemed suitable for DPC therapy, and patients were excluded if pregnant. Total RNA was isolated from unfractionated whole blood collected in Tempus Blood RNA tubes. At least ten counts were recorded for this clonotype. Its antigen is still unknown. One base away there is no much larger clone; base qualities are not given. The source material was whole blood, sampled in connection with sensitization to the hapten diphenylcyclopropenone (DPC). This receptor was obtained from a woman between 40 and 50 years old with alopecia areata. Some clones in this sample may be carry-over from other donors' samples.

The CDR3 corresponds to CASSRPGQYQETQYF. The DNA is as follows: TGTGCCAGCAGCCGTCCGGGACAGTACCAAGAGACCCAGTACTTC. The V gene is TRBV5-4 and the J gene is TRBJ2-5; a stretch of 7 junction bases matches TRBD1. The CDR3 holds 15 amino acids from the cysteine to the phenylalanine. Of all the DNA, just the CDR3 is kept, 45 bases in frame from base 1. V trim: 4 bases; J trim: 0 bases; unmatched bases: 6. Taken from the germline V gene (reference sequence), the CDR1 and CDR2 loops are SGHNT and YYREEE.